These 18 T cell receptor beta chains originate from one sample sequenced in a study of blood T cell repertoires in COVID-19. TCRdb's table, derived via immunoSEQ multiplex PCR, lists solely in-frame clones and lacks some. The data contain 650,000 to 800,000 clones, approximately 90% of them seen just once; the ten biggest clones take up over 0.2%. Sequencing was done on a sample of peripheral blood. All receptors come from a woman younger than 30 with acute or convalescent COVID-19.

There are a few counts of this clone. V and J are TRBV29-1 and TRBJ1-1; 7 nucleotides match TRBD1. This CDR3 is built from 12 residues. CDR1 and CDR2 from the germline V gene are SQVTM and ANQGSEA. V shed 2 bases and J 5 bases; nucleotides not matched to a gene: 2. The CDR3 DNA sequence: TGCAGCGTTGAACAGGGGGGTACTGAAGCTTTCTTT. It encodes CSVEQGGTEAFF.

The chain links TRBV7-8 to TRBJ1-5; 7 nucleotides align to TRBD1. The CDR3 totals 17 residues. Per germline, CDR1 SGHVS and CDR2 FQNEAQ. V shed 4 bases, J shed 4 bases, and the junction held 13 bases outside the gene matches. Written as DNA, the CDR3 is TGTGCCAGCAGCTCATCCGTCGGCAGGGGGGCGAATCAGCCCCAGCATTTT. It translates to CASSSSVGRGANQPQHF.

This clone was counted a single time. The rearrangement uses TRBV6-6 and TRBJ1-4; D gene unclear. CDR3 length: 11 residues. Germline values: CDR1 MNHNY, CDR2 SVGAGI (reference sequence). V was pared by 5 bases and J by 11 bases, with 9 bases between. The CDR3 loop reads CASSLSGKLFF. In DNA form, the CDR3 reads TGTGCCAGCAGTCTTTCCGGGAAACTGTTTTTT.

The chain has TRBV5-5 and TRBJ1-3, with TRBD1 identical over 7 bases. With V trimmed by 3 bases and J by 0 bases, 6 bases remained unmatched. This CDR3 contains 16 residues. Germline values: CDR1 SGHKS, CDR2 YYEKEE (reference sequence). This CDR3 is CASSWLGTASGNTIYF. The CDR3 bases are TGTGCCAGCAGCTGGCTAGGGACAGCCTCTGGAAACACCATATATTTT.

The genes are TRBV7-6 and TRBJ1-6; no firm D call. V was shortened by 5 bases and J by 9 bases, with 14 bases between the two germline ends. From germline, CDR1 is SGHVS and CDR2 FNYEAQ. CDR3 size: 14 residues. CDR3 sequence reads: CASSPILNRSPLHF. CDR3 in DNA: TGTGCCAGCAGCCCTATACTGAACCGTTCACCCCTCCACTTT.

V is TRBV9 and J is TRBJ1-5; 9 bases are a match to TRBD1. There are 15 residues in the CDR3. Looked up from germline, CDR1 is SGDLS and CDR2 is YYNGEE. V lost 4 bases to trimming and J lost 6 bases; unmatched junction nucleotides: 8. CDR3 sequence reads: CASSQGQGGSQPQHF. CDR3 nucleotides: TGTGCCAGCAGCCAGGGACAGGGTGGGAGTCAGCCCCAGCATTTT.

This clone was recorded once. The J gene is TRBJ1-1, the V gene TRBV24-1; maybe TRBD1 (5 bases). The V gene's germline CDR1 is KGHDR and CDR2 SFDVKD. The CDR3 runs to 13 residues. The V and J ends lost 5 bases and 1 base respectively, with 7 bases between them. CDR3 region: CATSVGENTEAFF. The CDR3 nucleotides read TGTGCCACCAGTGTAGGGGAGAACACTGAAGCTTTCTTT.

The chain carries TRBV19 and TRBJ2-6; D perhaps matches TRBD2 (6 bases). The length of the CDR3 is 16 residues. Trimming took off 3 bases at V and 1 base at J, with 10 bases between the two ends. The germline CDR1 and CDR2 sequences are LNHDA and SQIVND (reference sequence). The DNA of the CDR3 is TGTGCCAGTAGTATGGGACTGGGTTCTGGGGCCAACGTCCTGACTTTC. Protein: CASSMGLGSGANVLTF.

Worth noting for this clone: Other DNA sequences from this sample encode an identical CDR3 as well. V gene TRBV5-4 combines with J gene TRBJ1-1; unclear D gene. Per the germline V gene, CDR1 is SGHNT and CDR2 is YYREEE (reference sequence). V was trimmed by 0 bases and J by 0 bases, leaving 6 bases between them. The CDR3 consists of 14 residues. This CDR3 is CASSLEAVNTEAFF. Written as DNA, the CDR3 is TGTGCCAGCAGCTTGGAAGCGGTGAACACTGAAGCTTTCTTT.

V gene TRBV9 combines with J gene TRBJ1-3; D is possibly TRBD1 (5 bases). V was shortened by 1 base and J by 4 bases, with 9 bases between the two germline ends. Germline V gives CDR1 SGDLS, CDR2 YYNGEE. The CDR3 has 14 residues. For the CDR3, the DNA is TGTGCCAGCAGCGTACAGGGTACCGGAAACACCATATATTTT. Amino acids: CASSVQGTGNTIYF.

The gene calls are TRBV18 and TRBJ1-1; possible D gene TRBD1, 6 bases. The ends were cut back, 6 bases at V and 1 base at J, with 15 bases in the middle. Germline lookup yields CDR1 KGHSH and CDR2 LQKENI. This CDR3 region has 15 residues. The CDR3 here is CASSPGGAWNTEAFF. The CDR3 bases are TGTGCCAGCTCCCCTGGGGGGGCCTGGAACACTGAAGCTTTCTTT.

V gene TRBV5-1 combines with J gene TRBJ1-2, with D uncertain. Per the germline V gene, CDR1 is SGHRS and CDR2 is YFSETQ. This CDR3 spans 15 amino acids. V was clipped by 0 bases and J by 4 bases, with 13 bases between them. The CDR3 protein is CASSLEGGGIYGYTF. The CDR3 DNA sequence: TGCGCCAGCAGCTTGGAAGGAGGAGGGATCTATGGCTACACCTTC.

CDR3 region: CASSEDTSGGYTQGEQFF. CDR3 nucleotides: TGTGCCAGCAGCGAGGATACTAGCGGGGGATATACACAAGGTGAGCAGTTCTTC. V is TRBV9 and J is TRBJ2-1; 11 bases line up with TRBD2. CDR1 is SGDLS, CDR2 YYNGEE, per germline. V lost 3 bases, J lost 9 bases, and 17 bases stayed unmatched. The CDR3 is made up of 18 amino acids.

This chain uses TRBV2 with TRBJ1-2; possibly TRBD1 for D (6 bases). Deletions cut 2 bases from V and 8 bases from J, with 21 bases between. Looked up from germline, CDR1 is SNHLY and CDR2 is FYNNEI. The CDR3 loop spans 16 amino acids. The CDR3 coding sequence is TGTGCCAGCAGTGAAAGGGCAGGGGTTCGTCTAGAAGGCTACACCTTC. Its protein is CASSERAGVRLEGYTF.

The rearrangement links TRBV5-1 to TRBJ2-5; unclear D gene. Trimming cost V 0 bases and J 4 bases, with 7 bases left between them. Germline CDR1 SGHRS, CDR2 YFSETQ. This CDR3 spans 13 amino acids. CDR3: CASSLAVSETQYF. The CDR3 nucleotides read TGCGCCAGCAGCTTGGCAGTTTCAGAGACCCAGTACTTC.

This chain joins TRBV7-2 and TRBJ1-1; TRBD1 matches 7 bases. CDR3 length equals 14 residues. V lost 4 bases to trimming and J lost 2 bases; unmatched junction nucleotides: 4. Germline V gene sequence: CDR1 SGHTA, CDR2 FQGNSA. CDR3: CASSSYRGNTEAFF. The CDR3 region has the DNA TGTGCCAGCAGCTCTTACAGGGGCAACACTGAAGCTTTCTTT. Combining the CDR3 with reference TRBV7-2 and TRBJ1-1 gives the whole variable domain GAGVSQSPSNKVTEKGKDVELRCDPISGHTALYWYRQSLGQGLEFLIYFQGNSAPDKSGLPSDRFSAERTGGSVSTLTIQRTQQEDSAVYLCASSSYRGNTEAFFGQGTRLTVV.

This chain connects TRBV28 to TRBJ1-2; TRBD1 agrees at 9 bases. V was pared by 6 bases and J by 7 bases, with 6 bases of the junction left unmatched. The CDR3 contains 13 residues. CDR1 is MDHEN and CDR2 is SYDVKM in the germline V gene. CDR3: CASSTTGGGGYTF. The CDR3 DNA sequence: TGTGCCAGCAGCACCACAGGGGGCGGTGGCTACACCTTC.

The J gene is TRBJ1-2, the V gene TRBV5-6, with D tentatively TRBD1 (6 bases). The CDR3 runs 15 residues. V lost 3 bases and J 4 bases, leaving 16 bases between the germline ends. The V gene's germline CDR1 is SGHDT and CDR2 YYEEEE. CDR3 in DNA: TGTGCCAGCAGCTCCGCCCGAGACAGGACCTATGGCTACACCTTC. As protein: CASSSARDRTYGYTF.